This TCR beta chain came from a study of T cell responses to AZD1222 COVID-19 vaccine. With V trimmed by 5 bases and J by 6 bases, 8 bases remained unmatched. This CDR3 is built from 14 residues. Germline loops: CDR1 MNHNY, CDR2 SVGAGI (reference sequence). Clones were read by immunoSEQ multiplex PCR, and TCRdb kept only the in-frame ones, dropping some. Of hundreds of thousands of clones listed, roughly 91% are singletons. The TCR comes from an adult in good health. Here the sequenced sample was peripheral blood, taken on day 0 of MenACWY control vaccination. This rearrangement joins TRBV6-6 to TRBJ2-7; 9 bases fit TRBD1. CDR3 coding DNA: TGTGCCAGCAGTATCCGGGACAGGGCCAGCGAGCAGTACTTC. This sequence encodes CASSIRDRASEQYF.